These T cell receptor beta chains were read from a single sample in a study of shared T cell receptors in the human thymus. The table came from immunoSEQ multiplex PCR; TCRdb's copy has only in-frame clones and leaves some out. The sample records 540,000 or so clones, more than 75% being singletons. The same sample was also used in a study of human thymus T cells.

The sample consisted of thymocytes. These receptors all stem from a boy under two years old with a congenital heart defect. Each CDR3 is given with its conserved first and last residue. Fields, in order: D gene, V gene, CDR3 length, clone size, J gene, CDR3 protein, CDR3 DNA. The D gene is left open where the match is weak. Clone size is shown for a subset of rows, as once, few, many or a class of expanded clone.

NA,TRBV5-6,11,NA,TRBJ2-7,CASSCASEQYF,TGTGCCAGCAGCTGTGCCAGCGAGCAGTACTTC
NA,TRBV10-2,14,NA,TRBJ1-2,CASGPARINYGYTF,TGCGCCAGCGGTCCGGCGAGGATTAACTATGGCTACACCTTC
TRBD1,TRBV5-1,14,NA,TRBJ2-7,CASSLQGAQYEQYF,TGCGCCAGCAGCTTGCAGGGGGCGCAATACGAGCAGTACTTC
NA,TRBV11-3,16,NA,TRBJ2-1,CASSLVRRGDYNEQFF,TGTGCCAGCAGCTTAGTTCGCAGAGGCGACTACAATGAGCAGTTCTTC
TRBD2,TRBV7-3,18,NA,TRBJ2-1,CASSLGELAGGSYNEQFF,TGTGCCAGCAGCTTAGGCGAATTAGCGGGAGGGTCTTACAATGAGCAGTTCTTC
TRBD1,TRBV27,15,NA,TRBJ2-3,CASSLGQGVTDTQYF,TGTGCCAGCAGTTTAGGACAGGGGGTGACAGATACGCAGTATTTT
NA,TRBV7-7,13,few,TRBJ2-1,CASSLVRGNEQFF,TGTGCTAGCAGCTTAGTCAGGGGCAATGAGCAGTTCTTC
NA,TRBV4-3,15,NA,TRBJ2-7,CASSQMGGQNYEQYF,TGCGCCAGCAGCCAGATGGGGGGACAGAACTACGAGCAGTACTTC
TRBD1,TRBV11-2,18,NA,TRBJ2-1,CASTLDRGPAGGNNEQFF,TGTGCCAGCACCCTGGACAGGGGGCCGGCGGGAGGGAACAATGAGCAGTTCTTC
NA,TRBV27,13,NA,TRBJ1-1,CASNTNGSDEAFF,TGTGCCAGCAATACTAACGGCTCGGATGAAGCTTTCTTT
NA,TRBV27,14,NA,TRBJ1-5,CASSFEVSNQPQHF,TGTGCCAGCAGTTTTGAGGTCAGCAATCAGCCCCAGCATTTT
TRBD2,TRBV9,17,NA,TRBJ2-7,CASSAGLAGSVAYEQYF,TGTGCCAGCAGCGCCGGACTAGCGGGATCGGTAGCCTACGAGCAGTACTTC
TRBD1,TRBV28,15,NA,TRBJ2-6,CASSPGGAGANVLTF,TGTGCCAGCAGCCCAGGGGGCGCTGGGGCCAACGTCCTGACTTTC
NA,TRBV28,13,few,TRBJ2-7,CASSVSRAYEQYF,TGTGCCAGCAGTGTAAGCAGGGCCTACGAGCAGTACTTC
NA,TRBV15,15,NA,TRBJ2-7,CATSRDYRVPYEQYF,TGTGCCACCAGCAGAGATTACAGAGTCCCCTACGAGCAGTACTTC
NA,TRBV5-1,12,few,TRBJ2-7,CASSLEGIEQYF,TGCGCCAGCAGCTTGGAGGGGATCGAGCAGTACTTC
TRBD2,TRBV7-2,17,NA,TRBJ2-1,CASSLKGPLTSGRKQFF,TGTGCCAGCAGCTTAAAGGGTCCCCTGACTAGCGGGAGGAAGCAGTTCTTC
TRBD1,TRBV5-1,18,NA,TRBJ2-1,CASSQASTGDRSYNEQFF,TGCGCCAGCAGCCAAGCCTCTACAGGGGACCGCTCCTACAATGAGCAGTTCTTC
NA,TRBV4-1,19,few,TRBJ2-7,CASSQDGPFGGHLSYEQYF,TGCGCCAGCAGCCAAGATGGTCCATTCGGTGGACACCTCTCCTACGAGCAGTACTTC
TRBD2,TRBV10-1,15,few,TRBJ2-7,CASSEESGRVYEQYF,TGCGCCAGCAGTGAGGAGAGCGGGAGAGTGTACGAGCAGTACTTC
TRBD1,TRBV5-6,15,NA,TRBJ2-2,CASSLVYRGTGELFF,TGTGCCAGCAGCTTAGTGTACAGGGGCACCGGGGAGCTGTTTTTT